These 19 T cell receptor beta chains were sequenced from one sample in a study of glioma-infiltrating T cells after dendritic cell vaccination. TCRdb's copy holds only in-frame clones and misses some; the assay was immunoSEQ multiplex PCR. In the table there are around 97,000 clones, 75% to 85% of which are singletons. This sample comprised blood, obtained before dendritic cell vaccination. The origin of the receptors is a human donor with glioblastoma.

The chain joins TRBV2 to TRBJ1-2; possibly TRBD1 for D (5 bases). Per the germline V gene, CDR1 is SNHLY and CDR2 is FYNNEI. The CDR3 length is 13 residues. Trimming left V 4 bases short and J 4 bases short, with 10 bases between. The CDR3, as DNA: TGTGCCAGCAGTGGGCAGGGTGTCTATGGCTACACCTTC. This codes for CASSGQGVYGYTF.

The V call is TRBV5-1, the J call TRBJ2-1; the D is unclear. Germline CDR1 is SGHRS and CDR2 is YFSETQ. Trimming shortened V by 3 bases and J by 0 bases, and 13 bases separated the two germline ends. CDR3 length equals 16 residues. CDR3 coding DNA: TGCGCCAGCAGCTGGGCCGCGAGCTCCTCCTACAATGAGCAGTTCTTC. Translated: CASSWAASSSYNEQFF.

The sample holds a few counts of this clone. V and J are TRBV7-2 and TRBJ2-1; maybe TRBD2 (6 bases). The CDR3 covers 15 residues. V shed 5 bases and J shed 10 bases, with 21 bases lying between them. From germline, CDR1 is SGHTA and CDR2 FQGNSA. In nucleotides, the CDR3 is TGTGCCAGCAGCCCCGGAGGGGCAAGGAATAGAGAGCAGTTCTTC. As protein: CASSPGGARNREQFF.

V and J are TRBV5-4 and TRBJ2-1, with D possibly being TRBD2 (5 bases). The germline gives CDR1 SGHNT, CDR2 YYREEE (reference sequence). The length of the CDR3 is 14 residues. Trimming removed 4 bases from V and 1 base from J, with 9 bases in between. In DNA form, the CDR3 reads TGTGCCAGCAGCCAAGACTATTCCTACAATGAGCAGTTCTTC. Translation: CASSQDYSYNEQFF.

The gene calls are TRBV28 and TRBJ1-6; perhaps TRBD1 as D (6 bases). Germline V gives CDR1 MDHEN, CDR2 SYDVKM. V dropped 1 base and J dropped 9 bases, with 22 bases sitting between them. The CDR3 is made up of 18 amino acids. Here the CDR3 reads CASSLFGISGAGSSPLHF. The CDR3 DNA is TGTGCCAGCAGTTTATTCGGAATTTCAGGGGCCGGGTCTTCACCCCTCCACTTT.

The rearrangement joins TRBV4-1 to TRBJ2-7, with D perhaps TRBD2 (7 bases). Germline CDR1 is MGHRA and CDR2 is YSYEKL. The ends were cut back, 3 bases at V and 2 bases at J, with 14 bases in the middle. The CDR3 has 15 residues. CDR3 coding DNA: TGCGCCAGCAGCCATAGGGCGGGGGACACCTACGAGCAGTACTTC. Translation gives CASSHRAGDTYEQYF.

This clone was counted a single time. The chain uses TRBV7-8 and TRBJ2-3; 10 nucleotides align to TRBD2. V lost 5 bases and J lost 0; bases outside the gene matches: 5. Germline CDR1 SGHVS, CDR2 FQNEAQ. This CDR3 is 16 amino acids long. In nucleotides, the CDR3 is TGTGCCAGCAGCCTCCAGACTAGCGGGAGCACAGATACGCAGTATTTT. As protein: CASSLQTSGSTDTQYF. Variable domain in full (rest from reference TRBV7-8 and TRBJ2-3): GAGVSQSPRYKVAKRGQDVALRCDPISGHVSLFWYQQALGQGPEFLTYFQNEAQLDKSGLPSDRFFAERPEGSVSTLKIQRTQQEDSAVYLCASSLQTSGSTDTQYFGPGTRLTVL.

The rearrangement links TRBV10-3 to TRBJ1-3; possible D gene TRBD1, 5 bases. The CDR3 length is 13 residues. Germline loops: CDR1 ENHRY, CDR2 SYGVKD. The germline V and J ends were trimmed by 6 bases and 2 bases, with 8 bases remaining between them. Written as DNA, the CDR3 is TGTGCCATCAGACAGGTGGCTGGAAACACCATATATTTT. Amino acid sequence: CAIRQVAGNTIYF.

Note on this clone: One junction end disagrees with the germline gene, perhaps due to a read error. The chain joins TRBV7-7 to TRBJ2-1, with D possibly matching TRBD1 (6 bases). The CDR3 length is 14 residues. Germline V lookup: CDR1 SSHAT, CDR2 FNYEAQ (reference sequence). DNA for the CDR3: TGTGCTAGCAGCTTGGGTATAGGGGGTGATGAGCAGTTCTTC. It codes for CASSLGIGGDEQFF.

This clone was observed a handful of times. The chain employs TRBV7-2 and TRBJ1-3; 7 nucleotides line up with TRBD1. V was clipped by 5 bases and J by 11 bases; unmatched bases: 24. This CDR3 is built from 18 residues. CDR1 and CDR2 (germline): SGHTA, FQGNSA. The CDR3 DNA reads as TGTGCCAGCAGCGACCGACAGGGCTTGGGATTCAAAGGACACCCCATATATTTT. It is translated as CASSDRQGLGFKGHPIYF.

The CDR3 protein is CASPRLGDRDNEQYF. CDR3 in DNA: TGTGCCAGCCCCCGCCTGGGGGACAGGGACAACGAGCAGTACTTC. The V call is TRBV27, the J call TRBJ2-7; 9 bases fit TRBD1. CDR1 is MNHEY and CDR2 is SMNVEV in the germline V gene (reference sequence). V lost 8 bases, J lost 5 bases, and 13 bases stayed unmatched. The CDR3 spans 15 residues.

The chain joins TRBV6-4 to TRBJ2-3; TRBD2 is a possible D gene (5 bases). Germline V gene sequence: CDR1 MRHNA, CDR2 SNTAGT. The CDR3 is made up of 13 amino acids. V was trimmed by 8 bases and J by 5 bases, leaving 14 bases between them. CDR3 in amino acids: CASPVARGDTQYF. The CDR3 DNA follows: TGTGCCAGCCCAGTGGCCCGGGGAGATACGCAGTATTTT.

The genes are TRBV5-1 and TRBJ2-5; the D gene is possibly TRBD1 (6 bases). V lost 0 bases, J lost 7 bases, and 19 bases lay in between. This CDR3 is built from 16 residues. Germline V gene lookup returns CDR1 SGHRS and CDR2 YFSETQ. The DNA for the CDR3 is TGCGCCAGCAGCTTGGCCCAGGACAGCAGGGGTGGGACCCAGTACTTC. This sequence encodes CASSLAQDSRGGTQYF.

The V gene is TRBV19, the J gene TRBJ2-2; the D is unclear. Per germline, CDR1 LNHDA and CDR2 SQIVND (reference sequence). CDR3 length: 13 residues. Trimming shortened V by 6 bases and J by 1 base, and 6 bases separated the two germline ends. The CDR3 region has the DNA TGTGCCAGTAGCGGTGAGAACACCGGGGAGCTGTTTTTT. Translating gives CASSGENTGELFF. Full variable domain (rest looked up from reference TRBV19 and TRBJ2-2): DGGITQSPKYLFRKEGQNVTLSCEQNLNHDAMYWYRQDPGQGLRLIYYSQIVNDFQKGDIAEGYSVSREKKESFPLTVTSAQKNPTAFYLCASSGENTGELFFGEGSRLTVL.

This clone has a handful of counts. V and J are TRBV6-5 and TRBJ2-7; the match to TRBD2 covers 10 bases. The CDR3 is 15 residues long. V was clipped by 6 bases and J by 5 bases; unmatched bases: 10. CDR1 MNHEY and CDR2 SVGAGI come from the germline V gene. The CDR3 spells CASSPGGLARHEQYF. The DNA of the CDR3 is TGTGCCAGCAGCCCCGGGGGACTAGCGCGCCACGAGCAGTACTTC.

The gene calls are TRBV6-5 and TRBJ2-2; 7 bases map to TRBD1. With V trimmed by 6 bases and J by 5 bases, 6 bases remained unmatched. Per the germline V gene, CDR1 is MNHEY and CDR2 is SVGAGI. This CDR3 contains 14 residues. As DNA, the CDR3 is TGTGCCAGCAGCGGAACAGGGGATACCGGGGAGCTGTTTTTT. This codes for CASSGTGDTGELFF.

The chain carries TRBV4-1 and TRBJ1-2; 8 nucleotides align to TRBD1. Per germline, CDR1 MGHRA and CDR2 YSYEKL. The CDR3 sequence is 15 residues long. The trim removed 1 base at V and 1 base at J, leaving 2 bases unmatched. The CDR3 loop is CASSQGGQDNYGYTF. The CDR3 DNA is TGCGCCAGCAGCCAAGGGGGACAGGATAACTATGGCTACACCTTC.

The gene calls are TRBV4-1 and TRBJ1-5, with 7 nucleotides matching TRBD1. With 3 bases clipped from V and 7 bases from J, the junction kept 12 bases outside the gene matches. CDR3 length: 16 residues. Per germline, CDR1 MGHRA and CDR2 YSYEKL. CDR3 nucleotide sequence: TGCGCCAGCAGCCAGACCCCATCCGGGACAGCGCAGCCCCAGCATTTT. Its translation: CASSQTPSGTAQPQHF.

The chain combines TRBV6-5 with TRBJ1-2, with 7 bases matching TRBD1. V was clipped by 0 bases and J by 4 bases; unmatched bases: 8. CDR1 and CDR2 from the germline V gene are MNHEY and SVGAGI. The CDR3 is 16 amino acids. DNA for the CDR3: TGTGCCAGCAGTTACTCGGGGGACAGCGGAATCTATGGCTACACCTTC. It codes for CASSYSGDSGIYGYTF.